Sequencing of this T cell receptor beta chain was carried out in a study of shared clonotypes between healthy human individuals. Study-wide results and limits: For naive CD4 cells, around 5% of clonotypes were shared across several donors.

Splitting the CD4+ cells yielded a CD45RA+ naive subset and a CD45RA-negative memory subset. This clone appeared once. Its antigen remains unidentified. This table comes from immunoSEQ multiplex PCR, and its TCRdb copy is limited to in-frame clones, with some not included. The sample carries 1.6 million or so clones, roughly 96% recorded once. Sequencing was performed on naive CD4+ T cells sorted from blood. The subset here: CD45RA+ positively selected. This sequence originates from a man aged 25 to 40 in good health.

As DNA, the CDR3 is TGTGCCAGCAGTTATAGGGCGACCTCTGGCTACACCTTC. Translated, it gives CASSYRATSGYTF. This chain connects TRBV6-6 to TRBJ1-2, with D unclear. V was cut by 3 bases and J by 7 bases, with 12 bases left in between. Germline CDR1 and CDR2: MNHNY and SVGAGI (reference sequence). This CDR3 comprises 13 residues.